This TCR beta chain was sequenced for a study of shared clonotypes between healthy human individuals. Whole-study context: The people who gave samples were two women and three men aged 18 to 49.

The V end lost 0 bases, the J end lost 5 bases, and 16 bases lay between the germline ends. The V gene's germline CDR1 is MNHEY and CDR2 SVGAGI. The CDR3 length is 16 residues. Study-wide results and caveats: Generation probabilities were higher for clonotypes shared across all four sorted-subset donors than for unshared ones. In a handful of donors, around 5.5% of naive CD4 clonotypes appeared in common.

Naive CD8 cells, CD45RO-negative and positively selected for CCR7, excluded terminally differentiated effector memory CD45RA+ cells. The healthy adult donors were HIV-negative and reported no recent acute infections or vaccinations. Data came from immunoSEQ multiplex PCR; TCRdb stores just in-frame clones and leaves some out. The repertoire holds under 700,000 clones, with 85% to 95% as singletons. As concerns this clone: The antigen is not known.

Sequencing was done on a sample of naive CD8+ T cells sorted from blood. The sequence derives from a woman aged 25 to 39 in good health. The J gene is TRBJ1-1, the V gene TRBV6-5; D gene uncertain. In DNA, the CDR3 is TGTGCCAGCAGTTACTCGCTCCGCCAAGTAGGGACTGAAGCTTTCTTT. Translated, it gives CASSYSLRQVGTEAFF.